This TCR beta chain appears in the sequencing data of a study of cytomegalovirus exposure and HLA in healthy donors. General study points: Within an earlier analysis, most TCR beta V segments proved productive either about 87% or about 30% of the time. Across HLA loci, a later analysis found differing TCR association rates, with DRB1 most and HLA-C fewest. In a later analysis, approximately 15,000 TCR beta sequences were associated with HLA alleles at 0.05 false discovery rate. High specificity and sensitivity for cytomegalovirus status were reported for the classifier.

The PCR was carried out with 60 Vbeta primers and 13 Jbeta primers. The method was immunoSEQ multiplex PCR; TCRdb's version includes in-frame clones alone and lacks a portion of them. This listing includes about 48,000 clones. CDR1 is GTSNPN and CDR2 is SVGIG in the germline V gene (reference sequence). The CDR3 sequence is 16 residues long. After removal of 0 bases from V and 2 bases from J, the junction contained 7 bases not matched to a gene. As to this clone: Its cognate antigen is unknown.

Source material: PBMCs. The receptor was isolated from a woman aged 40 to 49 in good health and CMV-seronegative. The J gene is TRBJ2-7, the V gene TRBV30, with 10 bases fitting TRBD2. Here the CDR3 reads CAWSVRSTSGPYEQYF. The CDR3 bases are TGTGCCTGGAGTGTACGTTCGACTAGCGGGCCCTACGAGCAGTACTTC.